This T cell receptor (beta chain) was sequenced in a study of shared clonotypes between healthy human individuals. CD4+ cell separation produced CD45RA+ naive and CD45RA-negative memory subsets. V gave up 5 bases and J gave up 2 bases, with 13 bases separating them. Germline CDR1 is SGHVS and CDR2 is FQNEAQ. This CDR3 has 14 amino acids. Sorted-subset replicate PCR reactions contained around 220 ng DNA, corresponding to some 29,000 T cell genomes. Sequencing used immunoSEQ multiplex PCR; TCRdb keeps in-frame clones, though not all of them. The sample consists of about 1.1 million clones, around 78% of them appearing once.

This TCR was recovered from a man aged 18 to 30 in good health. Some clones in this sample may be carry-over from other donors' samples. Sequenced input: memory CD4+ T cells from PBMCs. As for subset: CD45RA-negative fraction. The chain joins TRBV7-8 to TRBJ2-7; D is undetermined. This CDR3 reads CASSPRAATYEQYF. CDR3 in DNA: TGTGCCAGCAGCCCCCGGGCAGCTACCTACGAGCAGTACTTC.